The 5 T cell receptor beta chains reported below all come from one sample, sequenced in a study of blood T cell repertoires in COVID-19. Sequenced by immunoSEQ multiplex PCR; TCRdb stores in-frame clones only, minus some. Of some 320,000 clones in the sample, over 75% were seen once. Specimen: peripheral blood. These receptors were taken from a woman aged 45-65 years who had recovered from COVID-19.

The chain uses TRBV18 and TRBJ2-2; 7 bases map to TRBD1. The germline gives CDR1 KGHSH, CDR2 LQKENI. This CDR3 is built from 14 residues. V was clipped by 3 bases and J by 5 bases; unmatched bases: 3. This CDR3 reads CASSPGQWTGELFF. Here the CDR3 DNA reads TGTGCCAGCTCACCGGGACAGTGGACCGGGGAGCTGTTTTTT.

The chain combines TRBV9 with TRBJ2-7; 11 bases align to TRBD2. This CDR3 region has 15 residues. J gave up 4 bases and V 4 bases, and 7 bases lay outside the gene matches. Per the germline V gene, CDR1 is SGDLS and CDR2 is YYNGEE. Here the CDR3 DNA reads TGTGCCAGCAGCTACCGTAGCGGGGGGGATTACGAGCAGTACTTC. This encodes CASSYRSGGDYEQYF.

The DNA of the CDR3 is TGTGCCGGAAGCTGGACAGGGCAATCACCCCTCCACTTT. Protein: CAGSWTGQSPLHF. This chain links TRBV30 with TRBJ1-6; 8 nucleotides agree with TRBD1. CDR3 length equals 13 residues. The germline CDR1 and CDR2 sequences are GTSNPN and SVGIG (reference sequence). The V gene end was trimmed by 8 bases and the J gene end by 10 bases; junction bases not matched to a gene: 10.

The V gene is TRBV28, the J gene TRBJ2-7; D is unresolved. This CDR3 is built from 12 residues. V shed 5 bases and J shed 3 bases, with 8 bases lying between them. The germline V gene has CDR1 MDHEN and CDR2 SYDVKM. The CDR3 DNA reads as TGTGCCAGCAGTGCGCTAGGCTACGAGCAGTACTTC. Protein product: CASSALGYEQYF.

The chain recombines TRBV1 with TRBJ2-7; the DNA was not compared with TRBD2, the D call given in the table. TRBV1 is deemed a pseudogene. The CDR3 has 21 residues. The CDR3 DNA reads as TGCACCAGCAGCCAAGAGGTCGGGGCGGGAGGACGCGGGCTATCCTCCTACGAGCAGTACTTC. Its translation is CTSSQEVGAGGRGLSSYEQYF.